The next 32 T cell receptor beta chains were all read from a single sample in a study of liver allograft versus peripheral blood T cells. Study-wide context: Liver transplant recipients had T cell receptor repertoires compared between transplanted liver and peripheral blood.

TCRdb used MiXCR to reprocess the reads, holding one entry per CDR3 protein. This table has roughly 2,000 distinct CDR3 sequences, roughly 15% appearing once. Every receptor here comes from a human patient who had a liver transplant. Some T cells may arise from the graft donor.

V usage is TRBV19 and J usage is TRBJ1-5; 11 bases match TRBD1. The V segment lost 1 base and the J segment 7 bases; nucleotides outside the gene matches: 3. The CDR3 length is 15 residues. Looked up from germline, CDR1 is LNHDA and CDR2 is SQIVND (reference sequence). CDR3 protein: CASSIGTGGRQPQHF. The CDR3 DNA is TGTGCCAGTAGTATAGGGACAGGGGGCCGCCAGCCCCAGCATTTT. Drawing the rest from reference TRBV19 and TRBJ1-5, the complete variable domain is DGGITQSPKYLFRKEGQNVTLSCEQNLNHDAMYWYRQDPGQGLRLIYYSQIVNDFQKGDIAEGYSVSREKKESFPLTVTSAQKNPTAFYLCASSIGTGGRQPQHFGDGTRLSIL.

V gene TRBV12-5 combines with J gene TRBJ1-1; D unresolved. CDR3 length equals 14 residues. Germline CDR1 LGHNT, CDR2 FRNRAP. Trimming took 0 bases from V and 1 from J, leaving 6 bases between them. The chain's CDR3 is CASGLVLGNTEAFF. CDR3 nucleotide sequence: TGTGCTAGTGGTTTGGTACTGGGGAACACTGAAGCTTTCTTT.

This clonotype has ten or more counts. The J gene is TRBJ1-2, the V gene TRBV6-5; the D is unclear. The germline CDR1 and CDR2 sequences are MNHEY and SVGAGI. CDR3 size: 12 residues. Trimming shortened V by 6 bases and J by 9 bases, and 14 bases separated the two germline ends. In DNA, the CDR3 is TGTGCCAGCAGCCCCCCATCCGGCAGCTACACCTTC. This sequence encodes CASSPPSGSYTF.

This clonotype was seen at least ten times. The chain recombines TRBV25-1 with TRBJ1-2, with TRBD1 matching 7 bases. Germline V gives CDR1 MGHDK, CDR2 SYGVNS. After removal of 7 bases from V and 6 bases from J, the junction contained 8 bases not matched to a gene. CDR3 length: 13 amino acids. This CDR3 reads CASKEKDRDGYTF. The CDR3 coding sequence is TGTGCCAGCAAAGAGAAAGACAGGGATGGCTACACCTTC.

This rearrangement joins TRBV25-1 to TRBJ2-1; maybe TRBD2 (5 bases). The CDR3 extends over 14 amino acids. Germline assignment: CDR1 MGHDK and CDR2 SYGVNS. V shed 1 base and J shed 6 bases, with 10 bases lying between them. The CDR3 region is CASSESGITNEQFF. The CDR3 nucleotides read TGTGCCAGCAGTGAATCCGGGATTACCAATGAGCAGTTCTTC. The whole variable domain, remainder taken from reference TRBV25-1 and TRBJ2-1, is EADIYQTPRYLVIGTGKKITLECSQTMGHDKMYWYQQDPGMELHLIHYSYGVNSTEKGDLSSESTVSRIRTEHFPLTLESARPSHTSQYLCASSESGITNEQFFGPGTRLTVL.

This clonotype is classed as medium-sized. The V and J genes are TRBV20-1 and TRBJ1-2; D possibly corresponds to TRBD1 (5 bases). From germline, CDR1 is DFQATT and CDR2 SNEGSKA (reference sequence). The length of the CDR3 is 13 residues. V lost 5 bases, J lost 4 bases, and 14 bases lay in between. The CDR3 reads CSAWSQGGYGYTF. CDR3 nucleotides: TGCAGTGCTTGGTCGCAGGGAGGCTATGGCTACACCTTC.

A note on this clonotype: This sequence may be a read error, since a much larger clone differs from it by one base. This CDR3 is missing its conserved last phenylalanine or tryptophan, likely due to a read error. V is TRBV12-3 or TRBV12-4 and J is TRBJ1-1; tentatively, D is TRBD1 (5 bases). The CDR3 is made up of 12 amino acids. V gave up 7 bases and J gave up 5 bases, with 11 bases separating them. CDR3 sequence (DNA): TGTGCCAGCACCCCTGGGGGGACTGAAGCTTTCTCT. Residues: CASTPGGTEAFS.

Here the CDR3 DNA reads TGTGCCAGCAGTCGAGGGGAAACAGAGACCCAGTACTTC. Amino acids: CASSRGETETQYF. V and J are TRBV6-5 and TRBJ2-5, with D tentatively TRBD1 or TRBD2 (5 bases each). The length of the CDR3 is 13 residues. The germline CDR1 and CDR2 sequences are MNHEY and SVGAGI. Trimming left V 5 bases short and J 4 bases short, with 11 bases between.

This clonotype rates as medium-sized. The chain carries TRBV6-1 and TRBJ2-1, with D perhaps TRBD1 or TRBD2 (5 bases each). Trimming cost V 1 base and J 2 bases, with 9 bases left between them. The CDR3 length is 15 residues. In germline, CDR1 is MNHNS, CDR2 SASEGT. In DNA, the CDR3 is TGTGCCAGCAGTGAAGAAGGGGAGCCCTACAATGAGCAGTTCTTC. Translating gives CASSEEGEPYNEQFF.

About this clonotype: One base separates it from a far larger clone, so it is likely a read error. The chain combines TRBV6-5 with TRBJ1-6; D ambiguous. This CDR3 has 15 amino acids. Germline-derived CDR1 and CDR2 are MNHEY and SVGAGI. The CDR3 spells CASSPGEPDSSPPHF. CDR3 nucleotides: TGTGCCAGCAGTCCCGGTGAGCCGGATTCTTCACCCCCCCACTTT.

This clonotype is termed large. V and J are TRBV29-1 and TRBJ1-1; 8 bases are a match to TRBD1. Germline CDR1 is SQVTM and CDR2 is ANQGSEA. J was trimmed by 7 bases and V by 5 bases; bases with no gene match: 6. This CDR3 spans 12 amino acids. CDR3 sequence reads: CSVIQGEVEAFF. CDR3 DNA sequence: TGCAGCGTTATACAGGGGGAGGTTGAAGCTTTCTTT.

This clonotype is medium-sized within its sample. DNA of the CDR3: TGTGCCAGCGGAATTAGGGGGGGCAATCAGCCCCAGCATTTT. This codes for CASGIRGGNQPQHF. The chain carries TRBV6-6 and TRBJ1-5, with a tentative D call TRBD1 (6 bases). The CDR3 runs to 14 residues. The germline V and J ends were trimmed by 8 bases and 2 bases, with 13 bases remaining between them. CDR1 is MNHNY, CDR2 SVGAGI, per germline (reference sequence).

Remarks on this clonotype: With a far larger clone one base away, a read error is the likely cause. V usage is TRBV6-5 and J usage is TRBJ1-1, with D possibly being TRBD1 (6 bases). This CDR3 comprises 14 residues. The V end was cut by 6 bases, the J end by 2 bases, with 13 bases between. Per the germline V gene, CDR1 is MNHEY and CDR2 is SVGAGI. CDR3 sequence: CASRRTEGNTEAFF. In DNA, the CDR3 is TGTGCCAGCAGGAGGACAGAGGGCAACACTGAAGCTTTCTTT.

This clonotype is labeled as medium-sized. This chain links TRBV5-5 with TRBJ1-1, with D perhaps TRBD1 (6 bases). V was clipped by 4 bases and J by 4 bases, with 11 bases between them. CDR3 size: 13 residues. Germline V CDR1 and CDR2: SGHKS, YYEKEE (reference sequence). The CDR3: CASSLEGGTEAFF. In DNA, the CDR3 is TGTGCCAGCAGCCTAGAGGGGGGCACTGAAGCTTTCTTT. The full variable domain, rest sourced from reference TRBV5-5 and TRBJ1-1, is DAGVTQSPTHLIKTRGQQVTLRCSPISGHKSVSWYQQVLGQGPQFIFQYYEKEERGRGNFPDRFSARQFPNYSSELNVNALLLGDSALYLCASSLEGGTEAFFGQGTRLTVV.

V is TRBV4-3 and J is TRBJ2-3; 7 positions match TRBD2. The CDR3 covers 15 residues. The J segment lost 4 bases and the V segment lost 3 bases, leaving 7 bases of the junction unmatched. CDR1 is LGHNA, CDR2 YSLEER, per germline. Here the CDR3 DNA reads TGCGCCAGCAGCCAGGGGACTAAGGCCGCAGATACGCAGTATTTT. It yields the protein CASSQGTKAADTQYF.

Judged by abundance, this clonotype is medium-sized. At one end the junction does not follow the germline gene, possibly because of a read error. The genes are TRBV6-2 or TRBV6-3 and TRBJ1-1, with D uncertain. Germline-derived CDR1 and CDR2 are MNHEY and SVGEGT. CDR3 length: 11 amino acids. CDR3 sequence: CASRGLTGAFF. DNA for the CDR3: TGTGCCAGCAGAGGGTTAACTGGAGCTTTCTTT.

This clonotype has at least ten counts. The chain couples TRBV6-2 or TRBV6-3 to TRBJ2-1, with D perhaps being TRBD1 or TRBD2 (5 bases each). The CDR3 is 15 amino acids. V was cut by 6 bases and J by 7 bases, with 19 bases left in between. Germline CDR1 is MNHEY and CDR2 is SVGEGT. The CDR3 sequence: CASSPPGRDVNEQFF. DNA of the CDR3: TGTGCCAGCAGCCCCCCGGGCAGGGACGTAAATGAGCAGTTCTTC.

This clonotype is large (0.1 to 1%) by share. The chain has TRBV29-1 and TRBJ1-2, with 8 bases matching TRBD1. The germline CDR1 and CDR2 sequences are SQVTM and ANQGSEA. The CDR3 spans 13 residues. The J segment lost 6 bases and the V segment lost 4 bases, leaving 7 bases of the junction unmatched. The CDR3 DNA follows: TGCAGCGTTGTGGGGACAGGAGTGGATGGCTACACCTTC. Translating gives CSVVGTGVDGYTF.

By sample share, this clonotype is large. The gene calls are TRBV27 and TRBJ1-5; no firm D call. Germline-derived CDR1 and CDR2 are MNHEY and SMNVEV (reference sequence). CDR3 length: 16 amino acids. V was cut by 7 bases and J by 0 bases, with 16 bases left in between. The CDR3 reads CASMPFPGPSNQPQHF. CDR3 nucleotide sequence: TGTGCCAGCATGCCCTTTCCAGGACCTAGCAATCAGCCCCAGCATTTT.

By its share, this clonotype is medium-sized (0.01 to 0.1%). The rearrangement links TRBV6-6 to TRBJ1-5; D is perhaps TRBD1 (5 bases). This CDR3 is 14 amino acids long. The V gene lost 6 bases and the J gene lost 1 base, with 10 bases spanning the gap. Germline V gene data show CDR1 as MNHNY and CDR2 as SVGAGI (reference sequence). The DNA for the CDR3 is TGTGCCAGCAGCCCCGGACAAAGCAATCAGCCCCAGCATTTT. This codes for CASSPGQSNQPQHF.

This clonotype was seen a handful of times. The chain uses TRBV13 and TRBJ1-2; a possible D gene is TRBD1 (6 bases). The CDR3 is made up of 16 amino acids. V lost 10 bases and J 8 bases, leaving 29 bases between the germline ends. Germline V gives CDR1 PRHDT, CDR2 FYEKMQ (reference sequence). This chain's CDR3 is CATPTGARGRRGGYTF. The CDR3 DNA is TGTGCCACCCCGACGGGGGCTCGAGGAAGACGCGGGGGCTACACCTTC.

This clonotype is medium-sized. For the CDR3, the DNA is TGTGCCAGCAGCTCTCGACAGGGGGAGTCTAACTATGGCTACACCTTC. It yields the protein CASSSRQGESNYGYTF. The chain joins TRBV7-2 to TRBJ1-2, with 9 bases lining up with TRBD1. V was pared by 4 bases and J by 0 bases, with 6 bases of the junction left unmatched. Germline CDR1 reads SGHTA; CDR2 reads FQGNSA. The CDR3 has 16 residues.

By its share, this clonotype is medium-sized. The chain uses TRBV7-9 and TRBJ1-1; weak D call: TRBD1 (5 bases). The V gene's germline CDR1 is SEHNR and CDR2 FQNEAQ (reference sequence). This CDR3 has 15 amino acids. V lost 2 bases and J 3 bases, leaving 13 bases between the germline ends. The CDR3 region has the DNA TGTGCCAGCAGCTTAAAACGGGGAGGGGACACTGAAGCTTTCTTT. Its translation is CASSLKRGGDTEAFF.

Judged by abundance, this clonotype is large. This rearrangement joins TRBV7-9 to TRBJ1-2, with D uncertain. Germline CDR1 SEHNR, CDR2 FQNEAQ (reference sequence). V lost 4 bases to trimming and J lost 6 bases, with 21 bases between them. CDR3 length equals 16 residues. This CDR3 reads CASSSPDPPRPNGYTF. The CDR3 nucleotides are TGTGCCAGCAGCTCCCCCGACCCTCCCAGGCCGAATGGCTACACCTTC.

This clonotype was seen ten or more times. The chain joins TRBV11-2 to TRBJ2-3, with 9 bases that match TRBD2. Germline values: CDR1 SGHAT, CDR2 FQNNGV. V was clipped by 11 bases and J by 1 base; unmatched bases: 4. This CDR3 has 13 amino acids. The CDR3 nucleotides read TGTGCCTCCTTAGCGGGGGGCACAGATACGCAGTATTTT. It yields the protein CASLAGGTDTQYF. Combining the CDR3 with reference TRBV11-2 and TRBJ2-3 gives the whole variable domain EAGVAQSPRYKIIEKRQSVAFWCNPISGHATLYWYQQILGQGPKLLIQFQNNGVVDDSQLPKDRFSAERLKGVDSTLKIQPAKLEDSAVYLCASLAGGTDTQYFGPGTRLTVL.

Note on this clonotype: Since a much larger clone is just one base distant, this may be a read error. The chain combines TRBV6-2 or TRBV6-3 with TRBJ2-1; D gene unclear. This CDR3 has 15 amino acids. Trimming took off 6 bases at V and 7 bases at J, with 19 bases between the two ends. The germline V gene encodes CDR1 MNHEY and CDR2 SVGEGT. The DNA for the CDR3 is TGTGCCAGCAGCCCCCCGGGCAAGGACGTAAATGAGCAGTTCTTC. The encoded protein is CASSPPGKDVNEQFF.

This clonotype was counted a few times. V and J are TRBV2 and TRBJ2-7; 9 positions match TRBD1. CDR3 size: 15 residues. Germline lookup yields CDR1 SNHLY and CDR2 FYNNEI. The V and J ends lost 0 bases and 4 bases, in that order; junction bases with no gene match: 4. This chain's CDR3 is CASSEALGQGYEQYF. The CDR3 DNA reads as TGTGCCAGCAGTGAAGCGTTGGGACAGGGTTACGAGCAGTACTTC. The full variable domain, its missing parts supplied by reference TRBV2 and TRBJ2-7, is EPEVTQTPSHQVTQMGQEVILRCVPISNHLYFYWYRQILGQKVEFLVSFYNNEISEKSEIFDDQFSVERPDGSNFTLKIRSTKLEDSAMYFCASSEALGQGYEQYFGPGTRLTVT.

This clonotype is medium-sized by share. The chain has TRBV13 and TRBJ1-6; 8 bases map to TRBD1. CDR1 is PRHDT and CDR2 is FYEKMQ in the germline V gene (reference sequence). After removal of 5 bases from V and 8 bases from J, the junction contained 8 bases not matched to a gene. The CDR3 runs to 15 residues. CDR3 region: CASSLTTGVDSPLHF. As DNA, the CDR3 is TGTGCCAGCAGCCTAACGACAGGGGTGGATTCACCCCTCCACTTT.

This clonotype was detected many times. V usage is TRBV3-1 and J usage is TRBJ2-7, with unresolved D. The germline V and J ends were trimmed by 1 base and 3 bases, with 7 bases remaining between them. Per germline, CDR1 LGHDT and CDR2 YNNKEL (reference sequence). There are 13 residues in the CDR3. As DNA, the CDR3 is TGTGCCAGCAGCCAAGGACTGAACTACGAGCAGTACTTC. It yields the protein CASSQGLNYEQYF.

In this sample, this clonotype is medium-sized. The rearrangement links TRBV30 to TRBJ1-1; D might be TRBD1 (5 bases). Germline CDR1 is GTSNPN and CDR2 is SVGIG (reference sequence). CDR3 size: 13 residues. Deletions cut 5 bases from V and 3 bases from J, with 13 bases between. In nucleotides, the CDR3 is TGTGCCTGGGGGCCCGGGGGGGACACTGAAGCTTTCTTT. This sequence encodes CAWGPGGDTEAFF.

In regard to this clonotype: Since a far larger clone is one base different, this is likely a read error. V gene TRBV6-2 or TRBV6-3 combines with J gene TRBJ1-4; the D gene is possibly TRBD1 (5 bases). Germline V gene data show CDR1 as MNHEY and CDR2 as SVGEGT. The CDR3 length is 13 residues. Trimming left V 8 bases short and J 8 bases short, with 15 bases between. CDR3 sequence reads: CASGPGPWEKLFF. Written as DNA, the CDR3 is TGTGCCAGCGGTCCGGGACCCTGGGAAAAACTGTTTTTT.

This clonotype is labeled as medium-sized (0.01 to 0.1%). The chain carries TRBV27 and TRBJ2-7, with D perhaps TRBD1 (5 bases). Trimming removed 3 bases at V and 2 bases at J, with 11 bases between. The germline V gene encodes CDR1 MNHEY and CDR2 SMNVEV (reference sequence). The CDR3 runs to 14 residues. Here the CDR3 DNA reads TGTGCCAGCAGTTTTTATGAAGGGGCCTACGAGCAGTACTTC. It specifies CASSFYEGAYEQYF.